This TCR beta chain emerged from a study of T cells after posttransplantation cyclophosphamide. As regards this clone: The antigen is not known.

Sampled 1 year posttransplant, controls received myeloablative marrow transplants, methotrexate and a calcineurin inhibitor. Study-wide findings and caveats: Skin or GI-infiltrating T cells shared few TRB sequences with blood.

Germline CDR1 is MNHNY and CDR2 is SVGAGI (reference sequence). This CDR3 has 16 residues. Trimming stripped 0 bases from V and 10 bases from J, with 18 bases between. Method: immunoSEQ multiplex PCR; TCRdb's copy keeps in-frame clones and lacks some. The sample includes some 21,000 clones, 85% to 90% seen only once; the top ten take about 2%. The V gene is TRBV6-6, the J gene TRBJ1-4, with D possibly being TRBD1 (5 bases). This TCR derives from a female patient in her 30s who received an allogeneic stem cell transplant from an unrelated donor, was CMV-positive, and had acute and chronic GVHD. These T cells may partly come from the graft donor. Specimen: PBMCs, collected approximately twelve months after allogeneic stem cell transplant with calcineurin inhibitor and methotrexate. In DNA, the CDR3 is TGTGCCAGCAGTTACTCAGGAAACGGGGGGGACGGAAAACTGTTTTTT. It translates to CASSYSGNGGDGKLFF.